Listed below are T cell receptor beta chains from one sample, sequenced in a study of CD4+ T cells in melanoma. Assay: immunoSEQ multiplex PCR; the TCRdb copy retains only in-frame clones and omits some. The profile shows roughly 50,000 clones, roughly nine tenths of them singletons. The sequencing sample was made of peripheral blood. The receptor set was obtained from a human donor with melanoma. Each CDR3 is given with its conserved first and last residue. The D gene is left open where the match is weak. Rows give clone size only sometimes, using once, few, many, or a class for an expanded clone.

v_call	clone_size	j_call	d_call	cdr3_nt	cdr3_aa
TRBV10-3	NA	TRBJ1-2	TRBD1	TGTGCCATCAGTGACCAGGGACAGGGCTATGGCTACACCTTC	CAISDQGQGYGYTF
TRBV5-4	NA	TRBJ1-1	NA	TGTGCCAGCAGCCAAATTACCCAGGGGAACACTGAAGCTTTCTTT	CASSQITQGNTEAFF
TRBV6-5	NA	TRBJ2-1	NA	TGTGCCAGCAGTTACCGACAGTCCTATGAGCAGTTCTTC	CASSYRQSYEQFF
TRBV7-2	NA	TRBJ2-5	NA	TGTGCCAGCAGCCGCCTTTGGGAGGACCAAGAGACCCAGTACTTC	CASSRLWEDQETQYF
TRBV4-1	NA	TRBJ2-1	NA	TGCGCCAGCAGCCAAGAAAGGTCGGGGGGCGGTCACAATGAGCAGTTCTTC	CASSQERSGGGHNEQFF
TRBV29-1	NA	TRBJ2-2	TRBD1	TGCAGCGTTCGACCGGACAGGACCGGGGAGCTGTTTTTT	CSVRPDRTGELFF
TRBV7-2	NA	TRBJ1-1	TRBD1	TGTGCCAGCAGCCCTTCAACAGGGGCGAGCACTGAAGCTTTCTTT	CASSPSTGASTEAFF
TRBV14	NA	TRBJ2-7	NA	TGTGCCAGCAGCCGCGGGACAACCAGCTCCTACGAGCAGTACTTC	CASSRGTTSSYEQYF
TRBV19	few	TRBJ2-5	NA	TGTGCCAGTAGTTATCTGGATTCAGAGACCCAGTACTTC	CASSYLDSETQYF
TRBV19	NA	TRBJ2-2	NA	TGTGCCAGTAGTATAGTCGGGCCCCACTCGTCCACCGGGGAGCTGTTTTTT	CASSIVGPHSSTGELFF
TRBV7-2	NA	TRBJ1-6	NA	TGTGCCAGCAGCTTAGTAGCGGGTATTGGTTCACCCCTCCACTTT	CASSLVAGIGSPLHF
TRBV27	NA	TRBJ2-7	TRBD1	TGTGCCAGCAGTTCCCGGGACAGAACCTACGAGCAGTACTTC	CASSSRDRTYEQYF
TRBV19	NA	TRBJ2-1	NA	TGTGCCAGTAGTCGGCAGGGGTACAATGAGCAGTTCTTC	CASSRQGYNEQFF
TRBV28	NA	TRBJ2-7	TRBD2	TGTGCCAGCAGTTCCCCACTAGCGGGGGGAGCCTACGAGCAGTACTTC	CASSSPLAGGAYEQYF
TRBV18	once	TRBJ1-1	TRBD1	TGTGCCAGCTCCCGGGACAGTAACACTGAAGCTTTCTTT	CASSRDSNTEAFF
TRBV7-8	NA	TRBJ1-1	NA	TGTGCCAGCAGCTTATGGGGGGCTGACACTGAAGCTTTCTTT	CASSLWGADTEAFF
TRBV4-1	NA	TRBJ1-4	NA	TGCGCCAGCAGCCAAGATTGGACAGTCGATGAAAAACTGTTTTTT	CASSQDWTVDEKLFF
TRBV30	NA	TRBJ2-5	TRBD2	TGTGCCTGGGAAGAAAAGGGCTGGAGCGGGGGGAGGAAGACCCAGTACTTC	CAWEEKGWSGGRKTQYF
TRBV20-1	NA	TRBJ2-7	TRBD1	TGCAGTGCAAGAAACAGGGGCGAGCAGTACTTC	CSARNRGEQYF
TRBV19	NA	TRBJ1-2	TRBD1	TGTGCCAGTATTCCGGACAGGGCTAACTATGGCTACACCTTC	CASIPDRANYGYTF
TRBV5-8	NA	TRBJ1-5	NA	TGTGCCAGCAGCTTGGCTGGGCCCCAGCATTTT	CASSLAGPQHF
TRBV30	NA	TRBJ1-2	TRBD1	TGTGCCTGGAGTGTACCGGGACAGGGGGCGGGGGGCTACACCTTC	CAWSVPGQGAGGYTF
TRBV5-1	NA	TRBJ1-1	NA	TGCGCCAGCAGCTTGGCTCTTTTTGAGGGGCGGACTGAAGCTTTCTTT	CASSLALFEGRTEAFF
TRBV5-4	NA	TRBJ2-7	TRBD2	TGTGCCAGCAGCTCCCAGCGGGGGACATACGAGCAGTACTTC	CASSSQRGTYEQYF
TRBV4-1	NA	TRBJ1-4	TRBD1	TGCGCCAGCAGCCCTACGGGGACAGGGGCTGAAAAACTGTTTTTT	CASSPTGTGAEKLFF
TRBV2	NA	TRBJ1-1	TRBD1	TGTGCCAGCAGTACAGGGGACACTGAAGCTTTCTTT	CASSTGDTEAFF
TRBV2	once	TRBJ1-4	NA	TGTGCCAGCAGTGAAGCGCTTGGACACTTTACAACTAATGAAAAACTGTTTTTT	CASSEALGHFTTNEKLFF
TRBV18	NA	TRBJ1-3	NA	TGTGCCAGCTCACCACCGGCCAGGGTTTTAGACACCATATATTTT	CASSPPARVLDTIYF
TRBV6-5	NA	TRBJ1-2	TRBD1	TGTGCCAGCAGTTACCTTGAGGGGGCCCTATATGGCTACACCTTC	CASSYLEGALYGYTF
TRBV29-1	few	TRBJ2-1	NA	TGCAGCGTGATCGACGCACTAGCCCGTTTCTTC	CSVIDALARFF
TRBV28	NA	TRBJ2-7	NA	TGTGCCAGCAGTTTATCGGGGGGCAGCAACGAGCAGTACTTC	CASSLSGGSNEQYF
TRBV10-1	NA	TRBJ1-4	NA	TGCGCCAGCAGGAAGCATTTTGCTTTT	CASRKHFAF
TRBV9	NA	TRBJ2-2	NA	TGTGCCAGCAGCATTCGGACGGCTGCGGGCACCGGGGAGCTGTTTTTT	CASSIRTAAGTGELFF
TRBV28	NA	TRBJ2-3	TRBD2	TGTGCCACCGACGATACACTAGCGGGGAGCACAGATACGCAGTATTTT	CATDDTLAGSTDTQYF
TRBV7-3	NA	TRBJ2-5	NA	TGTGCCAGCAGCTTATCTGGCAGGGGCTTTGGGGAGACCCAGTACTTC	CASSLSGRGFGETQYF
TRBV7-2	NA	TRBJ2-7	NA	TGTGCCAGCAGCTTAGGGCCTGCTATTCCTCGGAACGAGCAGTACTTC	CASSLGPAIPRNEQYF
TRBV7-9	NA	TRBJ2-3	NA	TGTGCCAGCAGCTTAGCTAAAGGGGTTGGGGATACGCAGTATTTT	CASSLAKGVGDTQYF
TRBV7-2	NA	TRBJ1-2	NA	TGTGCCAGCAGCAGCAACAGCGCGGGCTACACCTTC	CASSSNSAGYTF
TRBV5-1	NA	TRBJ2-1	TRBD2	TGCGCCAGCAGCCATAGCGGGGAAGTCAGCAATGAGCAGTTCTTC	CASSHSGEVSNEQFF
TRBV29-1	NA	TRBJ1-2	NA	TGCAGCGTTGGCAGGGATCGGGATGGCTACACCTTC	CSVGRDRDGYTF
TRBV13	NA	TRBJ1-2	NA	TGTGCCAGCAGCTTTACGGGACCTCTAGCTCTTGGCTACACCTTC	CASSFTGPLALGYTF
TRBV6-1	NA	TRBJ2-7	TRBD1	TGTGCCAGCAGTTCAATGCCGGGACAGACCTACGAGCAGTACTTC	CASSSMPGQTYEQYF
TRBV11-2	NA	TRBJ1-3	NA	TGTGCCAGCAGCTTAGACAGGAACTCTGGAAACACCATATATTTT	CASSLDRNSGNTIYF
TRBV19	NA	TRBJ1-4	NA	TGTGCCAGTAACTCCGACTCAGGGGCGGGAAAACTGTTTTTT	CASNSDSGAGKLFF
TRBV30	NA	TRBJ2-7	TRBD1	TGTGCCTGGACAGGGGGCGGGTACGAGCAGTACTTC	CAWTGGGYEQYF
TRBV18	NA	TRBJ1-4	TRBD1	TGTGCCAGCTCACAAGACAGGGTGGCTACTAATGAAAAACTGTTTTTT	CASSQDRVATNEKLFF
TRBV30	NA	TRBJ1-5	NA	TGTGCCTGGAGTGTACAGGGAGGCCAGCCCCAGCATTTT	CAWSVQGGQPQHF
TRBV18	NA	TRBJ2-4	NA	TGTGCCAGCTCACCCACCCGACTAATAGCCAAAAACATTCAGTACTTC	CASSPTRLIAKNIQYF
TRBV28	NA	TRBJ2-7	NA	TGTGCCAGCAGTTTAGCCCCGGGCGGCAGCAAGCAGTACTTC	CASSLAPGGSKQYF
TRBV7-9	NA	TRBJ2-7	NA	TGTGCCAGCAGCGAACAGGGATGGGACGAGCAGTACTTC	CASSEQGWDEQYF
TRBV4-1	NA	TRBJ1-5	NA	TGCGCCAGCAGCCAAAGTCAGCTCCGAGGGGTTCAGCCCCAGCATTTT	CASSQSQLRGVQPQHF
TRBV13	NA	TRBJ2-5	NA	TGTGCCAGCAGCTCCCGGGGACAAGAGACCCAGTACTTC	CASSSRGQETQYF
TRBV4-1	NA	TRBJ1-2	TRBD1	TGCGCCAGCAGCCAAGACCCCGGACAGGAGAACTATGGCTACACCTTC	CASSQDPGQENYGYTF
TRBV5-5	NA	TRBJ1-5	NA	TGTGCCAGCAGCTTGTGGAGTGGGGATAATCAGCCCCAGCATTTT	CASSLWSGDNQPQHF
TRBV25-1	NA	TRBJ2-5	NA	TGTGCCAGCAGTGCCCTCGGGACACCCGGGGAAGAGACCCAGTACTTC	CASSALGTPGEETQYF
TRBV7-2	NA	TRBJ2-5	NA	TGTGCCAGCAGCAACCGGGGCGGGGCGGAGACCCAGTACTTC	CASSNRGGAETQYF
TRBV19	NA	TRBJ2-6	TRBD1	TGTGCCAGTAGTAAGGTGGGACAGGGCCTCTCTGGGGCCAACGTCCTGACTTTC	CASSKVGQGLSGANVLTF
TRBV4-3	once	TRBJ1-6	NA	TGCGCCAGCAGCCAACGCCACACGGGGAATTCACCCCTCCACTTT	CASSQRHTGNSPLHF
TRBV5-4	NA	TRBJ1-1	NA	TGTGCCAGCAGCCCTCCGGACCGAGGCACTGAAGCTTTCTTT	CASSPPDRGTEAFF
TRBV7-9	NA	TRBJ2-7	NA	TGTGCCAGCAGCTTAACGGACTCCTACGAGCAGTACTTC	CASSLTDSYEQYF